This entry features one TCR beta chain sequence. The antigen is unknown. The source of the sample is a study of T cells in Graves' hyperthyroidism and ophthalmopathy. Study-wide findings and caveats: A 13 V-J model separated ophthalmopathy from stable hyperthyroidism.

V was trimmed by 5 bases and J by 10 bases, leaving 12 bases between them. The CDR3 is made up of 12 amino acids. Germline CDR1 SEHNR, CDR2 FQNEAQ (reference sequence). Uncontrolled infection, other autoimmune disease, pregnancy or lactation excluded patients. TCR beta CDR3 region amplification was performed from RNA transcripts. First-round RT-PCR targeting the TCR CDR3 was performed with the HTBI primer set. TCRdb itself ran the multiplex PCR reads through MiXCR, one entry per CDR3 protein. The table includes around 400,000 distinct CDR3 sequences, 25% detected once. The rearrangement links TRBV7-9 to TRBJ2-1; a weak D match, TRBD2 (6 bases). Material: blood. This clonotype originated in a man aged 45 to 65 with Graves' hyperthyroidism. The CDR3 DNA reads TGTGCCAGCAGCCCTTCTGGGAGGGAGCAGTTCTTC. Amino acid sequence: CASSPSGREQFF. Filled out from reference TRBV7-9 and TRBJ2-1, the complete variable domain reads DTGVSQNPRHKITKRGQNVTFRCDPISEHNRLYWYRQTLGQGPEFLTYFQNEAQLEKSRLLSDRFSAERPKGSFSTLEIQRTEQGDSAMYLCASSPSGREQFFGPGTRLTVL.